These 32 T cell receptor beta chains were sequenced from one sample in a study of shared clonotypes between healthy human individuals. The naive CD8 population came from CD45RO-negative cells selected for CCR7, without terminally differentiated effector memory CD45RA+ cells. Sequencing used immunoSEQ multiplex PCR; TCRdb keeps in-frame clones, though not all of them. The top ten clones hold less than 0.3% of a sample with 700,000 to 950,000 clones, about 96% of them seen once. The sequenced sample consisted of naive CD8+ T cells sorted from blood. The source is a man younger than 40 in good health.

The V gene is TRBV29-1, the J gene TRBJ2-3; TRBD2 matches 13 bases. The length of the CDR3 is 17 residues. CDR1 is SQVTM and CDR2 is ANQGSEA in the germline V gene. V dropped 1 base and J dropped 0; count of bases not matched to a gene: 4. The CDR3 loop reads CSVEGLAGGHSTDTQYF. In DNA form, the CDR3 reads TGCAGCGTTGAAGGACTAGCGGGAGGACATAGCACAGATACGCAGTATTTT.

The genes are TRBV5-1 and TRBJ2-5; TRBD1 might be the D (5 bases). V shed 0 bases and J shed 4 bases, with 28 bases lying between them. CDR3 size: 20 residues. CDR1 and CDR2 from the germline V gene are SGHRS and YFSETQ. Here the CDR3 reads CASSLGDNRRGVRFLETQYF. The CDR3 DNA reads as TGCGCCAGCAGCTTGGGTGATAACCGAAGGGGTGTGCGGTTTTTAGAGACCCAGTACTTC.

The chain uses TRBV4-3 and TRBJ2-7, with D possibly called TRBD1 or TRBD2 (5 bases each). V gave up 1 base and J gave up 2 bases, with 9 bases separating them. CDR1 is LGHNA, CDR2 YSLEER, per germline. This CDR3 region has 14 residues. This chain's CDR3 is CASSQAQEAYEQYF. CDR3 nucleotide sequence: TGCGCCAGCAGCCAAGCACAGGAGGCCTACGAGCAGTACTTC.

The V and J genes are TRBV11-2 and TRBJ2-1; D not resolved. Germline V gives CDR1 SGHAT, CDR2 FQNNGV. The CDR3 is 15 residues long. V was cut by 1 base and J by 1 base, with 8 bases left in between. The CDR3 DNA reads as TGTGCCAGCAGCTTAGTGGCCGCTTCCTACAATGAGCAGTTCTTC. As protein: CASSLVAASYNEQFF.

V usage is TRBV5-5 and J usage is TRBJ2-7; TRBD1 or TRBD2 may be the D gene (7 bases each). Trimming left V 3 bases short and J 9 bases short, with 22 bases between. Germline values: CDR1 SGHKS, CDR2 YYEKEE (reference sequence). The CDR3 runs to 15 residues. The CDR3 region is CASSYPGGGPSGQYF. DNA for the CDR3: TGTGCCAGCAGCTACCCAGGGGGGGGCCCTTCAGGGCAGTACTTC.

The gene calls are TRBV5-1 and TRBJ2-4, with D perhaps matching TRBD2 (5 bases). This CDR3 has 16 residues. The V end was cut by 1 base, the J end by 2 bases, with 13 bases between. Per germline, CDR1 SGHRS and CDR2 YFSETQ. The CDR3 sequence is CASSLSGVGTKNIQYF. Here the CDR3 DNA reads TGCGCCAGCAGCTTGTCCGGGGTGGGGACCAAAAACATTCAGTACTTC.

The chain has TRBV29-1 and TRBJ2-3; possibly TRBD1 for D (6 bases). Germline CDR1 reads SQVTM; CDR2 reads ANQGSEA. V lost 6 bases and J 2 bases, leaving 30 bases between the germline ends. The CDR3 spans 19 residues. This CDR3 is CSVKTTVGQPSGLTDTQYF. CDR3 sequence (DNA): TGCAGCGTCAAGACGACGGTCGGACAGCCCTCGGGTCTCACAGATACGCAGTATTTT.

The CDR3: CASSPGTPTTYEQFF. Written as DNA, the CDR3 is TGTGCCAGCAGTCCCGGGACTCCCACAACGTATGAGCAGTTCTTC. This sequence joins TRBV25-1 and TRBJ2-1; the D gene is possibly TRBD2 (6 bases). V lost 5 bases and J 8 bases, leaving 19 bases between the germline ends. Germline lookup yields CDR1 MGHDK and CDR2 SYGVNS. The CDR3 consists of 15 residues.

The J gene is TRBJ2-7, the V gene TRBV29-1, with a possible D match to TRBD2 (5 bases). Germline assignment: CDR1 SQVTM and CDR2 ANQGSEA. This CDR3 has 13 residues. V lost 5 bases and J lost 0, with 11 bases in between. CDR3 protein: CSVREGSSYEQYF. The CDR3, as DNA: TGCAGCGTTCGAGAGGGCAGCTCCTACGAGCAGTACTTC.

The rearrangement uses TRBV29-1 and TRBJ2-7; D not certain. V dropped 3 bases and J dropped 2 bases, with 14 bases sitting between them. The CDR3 is 14 amino acids. The V gene's germline CDR1 is SQVTM and CDR2 ANQGSEA. The CDR3 DNA reads TGCAGCGTTGAGGTTTATCAGCCCACCTACGAGCAGTACTTC. Its translation is CSVEVYQPTYEQYF.

The chain joins TRBV9 to TRBJ2-5; D is uncertain. V was trimmed by 1 base and J by 5 bases, leaving 9 bases between them. CDR3 length equals 13 residues. Germline CDR1 SGDLS, CDR2 YYNGEE. CDR3 amino acids: CASSVTVRETQYF. DNA for the CDR3: TGTGCCAGCAGCGTAACCGTAAGGGAGACCCAGTACTTC.

V gene TRBV28 combines with J gene TRBJ2-3; possibly TRBD2 for D (5 bases). The V and J ends lost 3 bases and 0 bases respectively, with 10 bases between them. In germline, CDR1 is MDHEN, CDR2 SYDVKM. The CDR3 runs to 15 residues. The CDR3 here is CASSFSDTSTDTQYF. CDR3 sequence (DNA): TGTGCCAGCAGTTTTAGCGACACTAGCACAGATACGCAGTATTTT.

This clone was counted once. The chain joins TRBV4-3 to TRBJ1-4, with 7 bases aligning to TRBD1. V dropped 3 bases and J dropped 3; count of bases not matched to a gene: 1. Germline V gene sequence: CDR1 LGHNA, CDR2 YSLEER. This CDR3 region has 14 residues. CDR3 protein: CASSQTGPNEKLFF. The CDR3 DNA is TGCGCCAGCAGCCAGACAGGGCCTAATGAAAAACTGTTTTTT.

This chain joins TRBV5-6 and TRBJ2-1; tentatively, D is TRBD1 or TRBD2 (5 bases each). The CDR3 is made up of 13 amino acids. Trimming stripped 4 bases from V and 10 bases from J, with 15 bases between. CDR1 is SGHDT and CDR2 is YYEEEE in the germline V gene. CDR3 residues: CASSPVGVREQFF. Here the CDR3 DNA reads TGTGCCAGCAGCCCGGTGGGGGTTCGAGAGCAGTTCTTC.

This chain links TRBV6-5 with TRBJ2-3, with D perhaps being TRBD1 or TRBD2 (5 bases each). This CDR3 spans 14 amino acids. Germline-derived CDR1 and CDR2 are MNHEY and SVGAGI. V gave up 5 bases and J gave up 6 bases, with 15 bases separating them. DNA of the CDR3: TGTGCCAGCAGTCGACAGCCTAGCATCGATACGCAGTATTTT. It codes for CASSRQPSIDTQYF.

The V gene is TRBV4-3, the J gene TRBJ1-2; D gene uncertain. Trimming shortened V by 5 bases and J by 6 bases, and 7 bases separated the two germline ends. CDR1 is LGHNA and CDR2 is YSLEER in the germline V gene. There are 11 residues in the CDR3. This CDR3 reads CASSNWDGYTF. The CDR3 nucleotides read TGCGCCAGCAGCAACTGGGATGGCTACACCTTC.

The rearrangement joins TRBV30 to TRBJ2-3, with 9 bases fitting TRBD2. CDR3 length: 16 amino acids. J was trimmed by 0 bases and V by 6 bases; bases with no gene match: 10. Germline CDR1 and CDR2: GTSNPN and SVGIG (reference sequence). CDR3 nucleotides: TGTGCCTGCAGTTTTGTAGCGGGAGCCAGCACAGATACGCAGTATTTT. It codes for CACSFVAGASTDTQYF.

J is TRBJ2-1 and V is TRBV27; TRBD2 matches at 8 bases. V was clipped by 0 bases and J by 1 base; unmatched bases: 5. There are 17 residues in the CDR3. In germline, CDR1 is MNHEY, CDR2 SMNVEV (reference sequence). DNA of the CDR3: TGTGCCAGCAGTTTATCGTGGGTAGCGGGGTCCTACAATGAGCAGTTCTTC. Translating gives CASSLSWVAGSYNEQFF.

This clone was picked up one time. V usage is TRBV30 and J usage is TRBJ2-1; D gene uncertain. Germline assignment: CDR1 GTSNPN and CDR2 SVGIG (reference sequence). The CDR3 is 13 residues long. Trimming took 5 bases from V and 0 from J, leaving 8 bases between them. The CDR3 protein is CAWGIGSYNEQFF. CDR3 in DNA: TGTGCCTGGGGTATAGGCTCCTACAATGAGCAGTTCTTC.

The chain is built from TRBV7-3 and TRBJ1-2; D is perhaps TRBD1 (6 bases). Trimming took 4 bases from V and 8 from J, leaving 14 bases between them. CDR3 length: 13 amino acids. Germline values: CDR1 SGHTA, CDR2 FQGTGA. CDR3 coding DNA: TGTGCCAGCAGCTACACAGGGACCGTCGGCTACACCTTC. Its translation is CASSYTGTVGYTF.

The rearrangement uses TRBV7-2 and TRBJ1-1; D perhaps matches TRBD1 (6 bases). Germline loops: CDR1 SGHTA, CDR2 FQGNSA. Trimming shortened V by 5 bases and J by 6 bases, and 10 bases separated the two germline ends. The CDR3 runs to 12 residues. The CDR3 DNA sequence: TGTGCCAGCAGCCCGGGGGGCGCTGAAGCTTTCTTT. Residues: CASSPGGAEAFF.

This chain joins TRBV7-9 and TRBJ2-1, with D tentatively TRBD2 (6 bases). This CDR3 region has 14 residues. V was trimmed by 4 bases and J by 10 bases, leaving 17 bases between them. From germline, CDR1 is SEHNR and CDR2 FQNEAQ (reference sequence). CDR3 sequence reads: CASSSRDSVAEQFF. The CDR3 DNA follows: TGTGCCAGCAGCTCCCGGGACTCCGTAGCGGAGCAGTTCTTC.

The rearrangement uses TRBV18 and TRBJ1-5; 10 bases are shared with TRBD1. CDR3 length: 17 residues. Germline V gives CDR1 KGHSH, CDR2 LQKENI. Trimming took 4 bases from V and 4 from J; bases not matched to a gene: 10. As DNA, the CDR3 is TGTGCCAGCTCACTGACAGGGGGCGCGTCGAGTAATCAGCCCCAGCATTTT. As protein: CASSLTGGASSNQPQHF.

The V call is TRBV13, the J call TRBJ2-1; no firm D call. V was shortened by 5 bases and J by 8 bases, with 13 bases between the two germline ends. Germline V lookup: CDR1 PRHDT, CDR2 FYEKMQ (reference sequence). The CDR3 length is 13 residues. This CDR3 is CASSLEAGDEQFF. CDR3 in DNA: TGTGCCAGCAGCCTCGAGGCCGGAGATGAGCAGTTCTTC.

The chain couples TRBV4-1 to TRBJ2-7; D is unclear. CDR3 size: 13 residues. Germline CDR1 reads MGHRA; CDR2 reads YSYEKL. V lost 4 bases, J lost 3 bases, and 10 bases lay in between. The CDR3 DNA reads as TGCGCCAGCAGCCCCGTATCGGGCTACGAGCAGTACTTC. Its translation: CASSPVSGYEQYF.

The chain has TRBV7-9 and TRBJ2-5; 12 bases fit TRBD1. The CDR3 covers 16 residues. The junction had 7 bases not matched to a gene; V was cut back by 6 bases and J by 2 bases. Germline loops: CDR1 SEHNR, CDR2 FQNEAQ (reference sequence). The CDR3 sequence: CASSSGTGGLQETQYF. CDR3 coding DNA: TGTGCCAGCAGTTCAGGGACAGGGGGCCTGCAAGAGACCCAGTACTTC.

The gene calls are TRBV19 and TRBJ1-5; D is undetermined. Germline values: CDR1 LNHDA, CDR2 SQIVND (reference sequence). This CDR3 is built from 16 residues. Trimming removed 4 bases from V and 3 bases from J, with 16 bases in between. The CDR3 nucleotides are TGTGCCAGTAGTACCTACGATACAGTATTCAATCAGCCCCAGCATTTT. Translation: CASSTYDTVFNQPQHF.

The chain uses TRBV13 and TRBJ2-3, with 8 bases lining up with TRBD2. This CDR3 contains 15 residues. Germline V gene data show CDR1 as PRHDT and CDR2 as FYEKMQ (reference sequence). V was clipped by 5 bases and J by 2 bases; unmatched bases: 6. CDR3 nucleotides: TGTGCCAGCAGCCTCACTAGCGGATACACAGATACGCAGTATTTT. Translated: CASSLTSGYTDTQYF.

The rearrangement uses TRBV7-9 and TRBJ1-5; TRBD1 matches at 7 bases. This CDR3 is built from 13 residues. Germline lookup yields CDR1 SEHNR and CDR2 FQNEAQ (reference sequence). V shed 5 bases, J shed 7 bases, and the junction held 5 bases outside the gene matches. In DNA, the CDR3 is TGTGCCAGCAGCGACAGGGTAGAGCAGCCCCAGCATTTT. Its translation: CASSDRVEQPQHF. The full variable domain, completed using reference TRBV7-9 and TRBJ1-5, is DTGVSQNPRHKITKRGQNVTFRCDPISEHNRLYWYRQTLGQGPEFLTYFQNEAQLEKSRLLSDRFSAERPKGSFSTLEIQRTEQGDSAMYLCASSDRVEQPQHFGDGTRLSIL.

With respect to this clone: As the CDR3 is not closed by the conserved phenylalanine or tryptophan, this likely results from a read error. The limits of the CDR3 on the DNA are not certain, so only TCRdb's listed CDR3 is given. This chain uses TRBV21-1 with TRBJ2-7; the D call in the table, TRBD2, was not verified against the DNA. TRBV21-1 is reported as a pseudogene. The CDR3 extends over 8 residues, inclusive of both ends. This CDR3 reads CASSKIGA.

This chain connects TRBV27 to TRBJ1-5, with D maybe TRBD1 (5 bases). V gave up 6 bases and J gave up 1 base, with 10 bases separating them. The germline V gene encodes CDR1 MNHEY and CDR2 SMNVEV (reference sequence). The CDR3 extends over 14 amino acids. CDR3 coding DNA: TGTGCCAGCAGCCCAAGACAGAGCAATCAGCCCCAGCATTTT. This codes for CASSPRQSNQPQHF.

The chain uses TRBV27 and TRBJ2-1; D not certain. Looked up from germline, CDR1 is MNHEY and CDR2 is SMNVEV (reference sequence). Trimming took off 6 bases at V and 2 bases at J, with 14 bases between the two ends. The CDR3 length is 15 residues. The chain's CDR3 is CASSDDHGAYNEQFF. DNA for the CDR3: TGTGCCAGCAGCGACGACCATGGGGCCTACAATGAGCAGTTCTTC.